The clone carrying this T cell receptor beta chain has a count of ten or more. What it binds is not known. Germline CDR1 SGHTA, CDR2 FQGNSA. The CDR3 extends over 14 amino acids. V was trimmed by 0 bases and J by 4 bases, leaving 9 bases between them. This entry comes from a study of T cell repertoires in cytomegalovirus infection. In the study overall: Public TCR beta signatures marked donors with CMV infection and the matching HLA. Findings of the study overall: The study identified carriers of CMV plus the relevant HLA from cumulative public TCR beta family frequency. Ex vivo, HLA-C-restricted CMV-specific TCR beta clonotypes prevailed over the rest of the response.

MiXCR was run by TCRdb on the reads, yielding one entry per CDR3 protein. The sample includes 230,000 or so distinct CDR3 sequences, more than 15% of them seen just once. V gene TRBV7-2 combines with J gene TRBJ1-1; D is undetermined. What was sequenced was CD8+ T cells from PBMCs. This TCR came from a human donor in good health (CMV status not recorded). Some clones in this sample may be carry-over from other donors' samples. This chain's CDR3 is CASSLADATTEAFF. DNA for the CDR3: TGTGCCAGCAGCTTAGCGGACGCAACCACTGAAGCTTTCTTT.